Listed below are T cell receptor beta chains from one sample, sequenced in a study of T cell repertoires in cytomegalovirus infection. MiXCR, run by TCRdb on the reads, gives a single entry per CDR3 protein. The sample carries fewer than 65,000 distinct CDR3 sequences, roughly 20% recorded once. Their specific antigens are unknown. The source was CD8+ T cells from cultured PBMCs, collected from culture after CMV antigen stimulation. These receptors all come from a human donor in good health (CMV status not recorded). Some clones in this sample may be carry-over from other donors' samples. Both conserved end residues are part of each CDR3. The D gene is left open where the match is weak. Size is omitted from some rows. Given values are once, few, many or a class for expanded clones.

d_call j_call v_call clone_size cdr3_nt cdr3_aa
TRBD2 TRBJ2-1 TRBV12-3/TRBV12-4 few TGTGCCAGCAGGCTCCGGGCTAGCGGGAGGGCCTATGAGCAGTTCTTC CASRLRASGRAYEQFF
. TRBJ2-3 TRBV20-1 once TGCAGTGCTAGAGATCAGGCAGATACGCAGTATTTT CSARDQADTQYF
TRBD2 TRBJ2-1 TRBV6-2/TRBV6-3 . TGTGCCAGCAGTCTTACTAGCGGGATTATTTTCAATGAGCAGTTCTTC CASSLTSGIIFNEQFF
TRBD1 TRBJ2-7 TRBV11-2 . TGTGCCAGCAGCCCGGGGACAGGGGTTGAGCAGTACTTC CASSPGTGVEQYF
TRBD1 TRBJ2-5 TRBV7-9 few TGTGCCAGCAGCCAGTGGACAGGGAGAGAGACCCAGTACTTC CASSQWTGRETQYF
. TRBJ2-2 TRBV19 . TGTGCCAGTAGTTTCTCGTACGGGGTCGGGGAGCTGTTTTTT CASSFSYGVGELFF
. TRBJ1-2 TRBV5-6 . TGTGCCAGCAGCTCCCGGCGAAGACCTAACTATGGCTACACCTTC CASSSRRRPNYGYTF
. TRBJ2-3 TRBV7-2 few TGTGCCAGCAGCCCTGCCTGGCGGGATACGCAGTATTTT CASSPAWRDTQYF
. TRBJ2-5 TRBV20-1 few TGCAGTGCCCGCGAGGAGACCCAGTACTTC CSAREETQYF
TRBD1 TRBJ1-2 TRBV13 few TGTGCCAGCAGCTCCGGGACAGGGAGGATCGACTATGGCTACACCTTC CASSSGTGRIDYGYTF
TRBD2 TRBJ2-7 TRBV7-9 few TGTGCCAGCAGCTTAGGGATGGGACTAGCGGCTTACGAGCAGTACTTC CASSLGMGLAAYEQYF
TRBD2 TRBJ2-2 TRBV7-6 . TGTGCCAGCAGCCTTGGACTAGCGGGGGCTTACACCGGGGAGCTGTTTTTT CASSLGLAGAYTGELFF
. TRBJ2-1 TRBV7-2 . TGTGCCAGCAGCCCGGGACTGGAGAATGAGCAGTTCTTC CASSPGLENEQFF
. TRBJ2-4 TRBV7-7 many TGTGCCAGCAGCCGCGGGGACCAGCCGGGCCTGGGGGCCAAAAACATTCAGTACTTC CASSRGDQPGLGAKNIQYF
. TRBJ2-2 TRBV12-3/TRBV12-4 . TGTGCCAGCAGTTTTCGGCAGATCGGACCCGGGGAGCTGTTTTTT CASSFRQIGPGELFF
. TRBJ1-1 TRBV10-2 . TGCGCCACCCTAGACAGAAACACTGAAGCTTTCTTT CATLDRNTEAFF
. TRBJ2-1 TRBV2 . TGTGCCAGCAGTGGGAGACTAGTCTCCTACAATGAGCAGTTCTTC CASSGRLVSYNEQFF
. TRBJ2-7 TRBV5-4 few TGTGCCAGCAGCCCAGAAGGGACTTCCTACGAGCAGTACTTC CASSPEGTSYEQYF
. TRBJ1-1 TRBV6-1 few TGTGCCAGCAGTGAATCGATCATTAACACTGAAGCTTTCTTT CASSESIINTEAFF
. TRBJ2-5 TRBV7-9 few TGTGCCAGCAGGTCCTATCTGGGGGAGACCCAGTACTTC CASRSYLGETQYF
. TRBJ2-3 TRBV15 few TGTGCCACCAGCATACAAGAGCCCAGTGATACGCAGTATTTT CATSIQEPSDTQYF
. TRBJ2-5 TRBV7-6 . TGTGCCAGCAGTTTGGGCCCGGGTGGGGAGACCCAGTACTTC CASSLGPGGETQYF
. TRBJ2-3 TRBV5-6 . TGTGCCAGCAGCGACGGGGCCCCCCCGTATTTT CASSDGAPPYF